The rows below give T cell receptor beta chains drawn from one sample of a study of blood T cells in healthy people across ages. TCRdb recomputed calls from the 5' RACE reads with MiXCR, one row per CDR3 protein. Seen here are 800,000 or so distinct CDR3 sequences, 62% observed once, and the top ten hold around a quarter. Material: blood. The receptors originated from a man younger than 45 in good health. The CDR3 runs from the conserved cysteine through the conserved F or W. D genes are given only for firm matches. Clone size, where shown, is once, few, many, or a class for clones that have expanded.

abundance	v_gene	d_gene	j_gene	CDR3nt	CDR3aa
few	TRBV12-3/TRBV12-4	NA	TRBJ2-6	TGTGCCAGCAGTCTCCCGGGCGGGACCGGGGCCAACGTCCTGACTTTC	CASSLPGGTGANVLTF
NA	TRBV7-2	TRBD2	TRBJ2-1	TGTGCCAGCAGCTTAGCACCCGGGACTAGCGGGGGGGGTGAGCAGTTCTTC	CASSLAPGTSGGGEQFF
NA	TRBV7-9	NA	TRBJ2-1	TGTGCCAGCAGCACCTATTTCGGGCAGCTTTACAATGAGCAGTTCTTC	CASSTYFGQLYNEQFF
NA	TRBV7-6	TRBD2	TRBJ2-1	TGTGCCAGCAGCTTACTCGGACTAGCCGGTTTCTCCTACAATGAGCAGTTCTTC	CASSLLGLAGFSYNEQFF
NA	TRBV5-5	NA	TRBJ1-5	TGTGCCAGCAGCTTAAAAGGGGACAATCAGCCCCAGCATTTT	CASSLKGDNQPQHF
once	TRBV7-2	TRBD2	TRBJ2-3	TGTGCCAGCAGCTTCATAAAGCGGGGGCCCACAGATACGCAGTATTTT	CASSFIKRGPTDTQYF
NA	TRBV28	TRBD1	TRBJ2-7	TGTGCCAGCAGTATCATTTCCGGGACAGGTAGCTACGAGCAGTACTTC	CASSIISGTGSYEQYF
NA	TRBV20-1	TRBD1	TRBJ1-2	TGCAGTGCTATCCAGGGGGACTTGGGAGGCTACACCTTC	CSAIQGDLGGYTF
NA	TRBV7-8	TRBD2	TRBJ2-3	TGTGCCATAGCGGTTGGGACTAGCGGGGGGGGCACAGATACGCAGTATTTT	CAIAVGTSGGGTDTQYF
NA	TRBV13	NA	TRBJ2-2	TGTGCCAGCAGCTTACGGCAGGGGTTAGACACCGGGGAGCTGTTTTTT	CASSLRQGLDTGELFF
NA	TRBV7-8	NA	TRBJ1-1	TGTGCCAGCAGCCCCAGCCCCTGGGACACTGAAGCTTTCTTT	CASSPSPWDTEAFF
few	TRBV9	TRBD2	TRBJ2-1	TGTGCCAGCAGCGTAGTCCATGGGACTAGCGGGTTCTACAATGAGCAGTTCTTC	CASSVVHGTSGFYNEQFF
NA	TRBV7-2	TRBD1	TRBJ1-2	TGTGCCGGCAGCTCTTCGGACAGGGGGCTGTTCAGCTATGGCTACACCTTC	CAGSSSDRGLFSYGYTF
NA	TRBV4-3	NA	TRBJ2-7	TGCGCCAGCAGCCAAGAAGTTTGGGGCTACGAGCAGTACTTC	CASSQEVWGYEQYF
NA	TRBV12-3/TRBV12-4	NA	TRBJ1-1	TGTGCCAGCAAGGGCGGGCAGTCGAACACTGAAGCTTTCTTT	CASKGGQSNTEAFF
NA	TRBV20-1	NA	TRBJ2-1	TGCAGTGCTAGTAAGAGACCCAATGAGCAGTTCTTC	CSASKRPNEQFF
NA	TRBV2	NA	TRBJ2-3	TGTGCCAGCAGTGAATCGTCGGATACGCAGTATTTT	CASSESSDTQYF
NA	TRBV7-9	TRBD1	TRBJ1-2	TGTGCCAGCAGCCCCCGGACAGGGAATGGCTACACCTTC	CASSPRTGNGYTF
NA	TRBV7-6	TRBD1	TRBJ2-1	TGTGCCAGCAGCCCCGGGGACAGCCTCTCCTACAATGAGCAGTTCTTC	CASSPGDSLSYNEQFF
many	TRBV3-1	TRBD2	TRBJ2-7	TGTGCCAGCAGCCAAGATTCTAGCGGGGGTTCCAGCTCCTACGAGCAGTACTTC	CASSQDSSGGSSSYEQYF
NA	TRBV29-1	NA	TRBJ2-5	TGCAGCGTCGGACAGCAAGAGACCCAGTACTTC	CSVGQQETQYF
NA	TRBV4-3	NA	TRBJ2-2	TGCGCCAGCAGCCGGACTGGCGGGGAGCTGTTTTTT	CASSRTGGELFF
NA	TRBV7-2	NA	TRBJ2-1	TGTGCCGGCAGCTTAGTCCAAGGAAATGAGCAGTTCTTC	CAGSLVQGNEQFF
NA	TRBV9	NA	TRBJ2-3	TGTGCCAGCAGCGTAGAGAGCTGGGGAGGTGGCACAGATACGCAGTATTTT	CASSVESWGGGTDTQYF
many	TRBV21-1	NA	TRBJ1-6	TGTGCCAGCAGCCAAACAGGGGGCTCCTATAATTCACCCCTCCACTTT	CASSQTGGSYNSPLHF
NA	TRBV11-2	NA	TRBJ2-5	TGTGCCAGCAGCCCCAATCCTATGGTAGAGACCCAGTACTTC	CASSPNPMVETQYF
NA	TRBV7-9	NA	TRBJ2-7	TGTGCCAGCAACTTACGGGACGAGCAGTACTTC	CASNLRDEQYF
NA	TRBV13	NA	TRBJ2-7	TGTGCCAGCAGCCAGACAGAGGGCCCCTACGAGCAGTACTTC	CASSQTEGPYEQYF
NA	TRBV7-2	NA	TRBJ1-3	TGTGCCAGCAGCCTGGGCGGAGTTGGCACCATATATTTT	CASSLGGVGTIYF
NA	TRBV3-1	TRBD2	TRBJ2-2	TGTGCCAGCAGCCAGGAGATGGGGACTAAAAGCACCGGGGAGCTGTTTTTT	CASSQEMGTKSTGELFF
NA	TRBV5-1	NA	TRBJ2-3	TGCGCCAGCAGCAACGGGGGCAGGACAGATACGCAGTATTTT	CASSNGGRTDTQYF
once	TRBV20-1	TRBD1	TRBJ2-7	TGCAGTGCTAGATACTCCGGGACAGCCTCCTACGAGCAGTACTTC	CSARYSGTASYEQYF
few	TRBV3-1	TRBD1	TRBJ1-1	TGTGCCAGCAGCCCCCGACAGGGTGAAGCTTTCTTT	CASSPRQGEAFF
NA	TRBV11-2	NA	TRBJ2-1	TGTGCCAGCAGCTCCAGAGGGACCGAGGATAATGAGCAGTTCTTC	CASSSRGTEDNEQFF
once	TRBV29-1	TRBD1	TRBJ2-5	TGCAGCGCTGGGGGTAGGACAGGGGTTAATGAGCAGTACTTC	CSAGGRTGVNEQYF
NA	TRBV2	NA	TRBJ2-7	TGTGCCAGCAGCGCCCCTTCCTACGAGCAGTACTTC	CASSAPSYEQYF
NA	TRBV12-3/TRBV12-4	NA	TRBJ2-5	TGTGCCAGCAGTCCCTCCCGCGGGCAAGAGACCCAGTACTTC	CASSPSRGQETQYF
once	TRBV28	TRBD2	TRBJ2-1	TGTGCCAGCAGACCGGGGACTAGCGGGACCAATGAGCAGTTCTTC	CASRPGTSGTNEQFF
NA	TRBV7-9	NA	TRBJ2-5	TGTGCCAGCAGCTTTTCCCAGGGTTTCCAAGAGACCCAGTACTTC	CASSFSQGFQETQYF
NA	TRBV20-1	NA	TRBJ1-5	TGCAGTGCTAGTGCCCAGTTCCCCAATCAGCCCCAGCATTTT	CSASAQFPNQPQHF
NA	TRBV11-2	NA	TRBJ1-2	TGTGCCAGCAGCCCTCGCAGGCCTGTTGGCTACACCTTC	CASSPRRPVGYTF
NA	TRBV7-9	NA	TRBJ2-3	TGTGCCAGCAGCTTAAAGGGGAGTGGAGCAGATACGCAGTATTTT	CASSLKGSGADTQYF
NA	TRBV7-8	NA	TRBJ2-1	TGTGCCAGCAGCTTAGCCCGGGACAACGACAATGAGCAGTTCTTC	CASSLARDNDNEQFF
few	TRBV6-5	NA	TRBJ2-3	TGTGCCAGCAGTTACTCATCAGGTGACACAGATACGCAGTATTTT	CASSYSSGDTDTQYF
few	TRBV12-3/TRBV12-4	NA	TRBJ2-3	TGTGCCAGCACACGGTCCGATACGCAGTATTTT	CASTRSDTQYF
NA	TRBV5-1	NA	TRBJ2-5	TGCGCCAGCAGCTTGGAGGGGATGGGGGGGACCCAGTACTTC	CASSLEGMGGTQYF
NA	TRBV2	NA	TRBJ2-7	TGTGCCAGCAGTGAGACAGCCCGTGGCTACGAGCAGTACTTC	CASSETARGYEQYF
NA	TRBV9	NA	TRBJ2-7	TGTGCCAGCAGCGTAGGACCCTCAAACTTCTACGAGCAGTACTTC	CASSVGPSNFYEQYF
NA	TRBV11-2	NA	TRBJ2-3	TGTGCCAGCAGCTTGGCTCTACTAGCACCTAGCACAGATACGCAGTATTTT	CASSLALLAPSTDTQYF
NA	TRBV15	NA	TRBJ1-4	TGTGCCACCAGCAGAGATCGTTGGAGGGAAAAACTGTTTTTT	CATSRDRWREKLFF
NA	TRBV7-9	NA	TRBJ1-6	TGTGCCAGCAGCTCGGAGAACTCACCCCTCCACTTT	CASSSENSPLHF
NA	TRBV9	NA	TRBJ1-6	TGTGCCAGCAGCCCCAATCAAGGGTATTCACCCCTCCACTTT	CASSPNQGYSPLHF
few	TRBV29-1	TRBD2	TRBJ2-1	TGCAGCGTTGATAAGGTGTCTAGCGGGATCGGCTACAATGAGCAGTTCTTC	CSVDKVSSGIGYNEQFF
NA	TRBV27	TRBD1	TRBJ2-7	TGTGCCAGCAGTTCAGACAGGGGGACTTTCTACGAGCAGTACTTC	CASSSDRGTFYEQYF
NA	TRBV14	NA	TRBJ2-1	TGTGCCAGCAGCGCTCAGCGAGGGTGGCAGTTCTTC	CASSAQRGWQFF
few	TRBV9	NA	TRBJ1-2	TGTGCCAGCAGCGTAAGCCCGGGCTCCAACTATGGCTACACCTTC	CASSVSPGSNYGYTF
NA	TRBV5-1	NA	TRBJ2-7	TGCGCCAGCAGCTTAACAGCCGGGACCGGTTTCGAGCAGTACTTC	CASSLTAGTGFEQYF
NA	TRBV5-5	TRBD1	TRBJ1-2	TGTGCCAGCAGCTCGACAGGGCTCTCTAACTATGGCTACACCTTC	CASSSTGLSNYGYTF